Below are 7 T cell receptor beta chains sequenced from a single sample in a study of cytomegalovirus exposure and HLA in healthy donors. 60 Vbeta and 13 Jbeta primers were used in PCR. The protocol was immunoSEQ multiplex PCR, while the TCRdb copy is restricted to in-frame clones and leaves out a portion. The profile shows roughly 100,000 clones, roughly four fifths of them singletons. Sequenced material: PBMCs. These receptors originate from a man over 45 in good health and CMV-seronegative.

The rearrangement links TRBV10-3 to TRBJ2-7, with a possible D match to TRBD1 (8 bases). The length of the CDR3 is 15 residues. Trimming cost V 3 bases and J 3 bases, with 15 bases left between them. Germline-derived CDR1 and CDR2 are ENHRY and SYGVKD. The CDR3 loop is CAISDPTGEGYEQYV. CDR3 nucleotide sequence: TGTGCCATCAGTGACCCGACAGGGGAGGGCTACGAGCAGTACGTC.

The rearrangement links TRBV5-8 to TRBJ1-2; 8 bases map to TRBD1. Per germline, CDR1 SGHTS and CDR2 YDEGEE. CDR3 length equals 19 residues. The V segment lost 0 bases and the J segment 0 bases; nucleotides outside the gene matches: 13. CDR3 sequence reads: CASSLDILGTGHSNYGYTF. CDR3 in DNA: TGTGCCAGCAGCTTGGATATCCTCGGGACAGGACACTCTAACTATGGCTACACCTTC.

CDR3 sequence reads: CASRQTGGEETQYF. The CDR3 DNA reads as TGTGCCAGCAGACAGACAGGGGGAGAAGAGACCCAGTACTTC. The chain uses TRBV6-6 and TRBJ2-5; 9 nucleotides line up with TRBD1. Germline V gives CDR1 MNHNY, CDR2 SVGAGI (reference sequence). J was trimmed by 3 bases and V by 6 bases; bases with no gene match: 5. The CDR3 runs 14 residues.

The rearrangement links TRBV7-9 to TRBJ2-7; TRBD2 is a possible D gene (6 bases). The germline CDR1 and CDR2 sequences are SEHNR and FQNEAQ (reference sequence). V was cut by 4 bases and J by 5 bases, with 12 bases left in between. The CDR3 loop spans 13 amino acids. CDR3: CASSSGLLHEQYF. CDR3 coding DNA: TGTGCCAGCAGCTCAGGACTACTACACGAGCAGTACTTC.

This clone has only a few counts. This sequence joins TRBV7-8 and TRBJ1-1; D gene uncertain. Trimming left V 0 bases short and J 12 bases short, with 11 bases between. The CDR3 has 12 residues. Germline V lookup: CDR1 SGHVS, CDR2 FQNEAQ. The DNA of the CDR3 is TGTGCCAGCAGCTTAGCTGAGGGCGGGACTTTCTTT. This translates into CASSLAEGGTFF.

V and J are TRBV7-2 and TRBJ1-6, with 7 bases lining up with TRBD1. The germline gives CDR1 SGHTA, CDR2 FQGNSA. The CDR3 sequence is 16 residues long. V dropped 5 bases and J dropped 6; count of bases not matched to a gene: 10. This CDR3 reads CASSVGAGQPNSPLHF. For the CDR3, the DNA is TGTGCCAGCAGCGTCGGGGCGGGACAGCCTAATTCACCCCTCCACTTT.

The genes are TRBV5-1 and TRBJ1-6; D ambiguous. Germline V gives CDR1 SGHRS, CDR2 YFSETQ. Trimming left V 0 bases short and J 6 bases short, with 10 bases between. The CDR3 extends over 15 amino acids. CDR3 amino acids: CASSLESATNSPLHF. Written as DNA, the CDR3 is TGCGCCAGCAGCTTGGAGAGCGCTACTAATTCACCCCTCCACTTT.